This is a list of T cell receptor beta chains from one sample in a study of blood T cell repertoires in COVID-19. Only in-frame clones appear in the TCRdb table, and some are missing; sequencing was by immunoSEQ multiplex PCR. The sample gives over 150,000 clones, about four fifths of which show up once; 25% to 30% is in the top ten. The specimen was peripheral blood. The source of these receptors is a woman aged 55 to 70 with acute or convalescent COVID-19. The CDR3 runs from the conserved cysteine through the conserved F or W. A D gene is named only where the DNA matches it firmly. The size entry is marked missing in some rows and otherwise reads once, few, many or a size class.

>TRBD2|16|TRBV11-2|TRBJ2-1|-
TGTGCCAGCAGCTCCGCCGGGACTAGCGGGTTAAATGAGCAGTTCTTC
CASSSAGTSGLNEQFF
>-|13|TRBV6-5|TRBJ1-3|-
TGTGCCAGCAACCAGGACAGTGGAAACACCATATATTTT
CASNQDSGNTIYF
>-|15|TRBV7-3|TRBJ1-1|-
TGTGCCAGCAGCTTAAGTCAGGCGGGGCTGACTGAAGCTTTCTTT
CASSLSQAGLTEAFF
>-|16|TRBV7-9|TRBJ1-2|once
TGTGCCAGCAGCCCGGGGGGGGTCACAGCTAACTATGGCTACACCTTC
CASSPGGVTANYGYTF
>-|15|TRBV5-1|TRBJ1-4|few
TGCGCCAGCAGCTTAACAGGGACATCTAATGAAAAACTGTTTTTT
CASSLTGTSNEKLFF
>TRBD1|12|TRBV30|TRBJ2-3|-
TGTGCCTGGACAGGGGGCCCTAATACGCAGTATTTT
CAWTGGPNTQYF
>TRBD2|17|TRBV19|TRBJ2-5|-
TGTGCCAGTAGTATAAAGCGAGGAGCGGGGGGGCAGGAGACCCAGTACTTC
CASSIKRGAGGQETQYF
>-|13|TRBV4-1|TRBJ2-3|-
TGCGCCAGCAGCCTGTCCGGGGTAGATACGCAGTATTTT
CASSLSGVDTQYF
>TRBD1|14|TRBV30|TRBJ1-6|-
TGTGCCTGGAGTAGGGACAGGGTTAATTCACCCCTCCACTTT
CAWSRDRVNSPLHF
>-|14|TRBV2|TRBJ1-4|-
TGTGCCAGCAGTGAAATTAGCCACAATGAAAAACTGTTTTTT
CASSEISHNEKLFF
>-|14|TRBV5-6|TRBJ1-4|once
TGTGCCAGCAGCCAAGGACGCGCGGGGGAAAAACTGTTTTTT
CASSQGRAGEKLFF
>-|14|TRBV19|TRBJ1-4|-
TGTGCCAGTAGTATGAGGACTGATAATGAAAAACTGTTTTTT
CASSMRTDNEKLFF
>-|15|TRBV15|TRBJ1-5|-
TGTGCCACCAGCAGACCTACTGCCCCCTATCAGCCCCAGCATTTT
CATSRPTAPYQPQHF
>-|14|TRBV18|TRBJ1-5|once
TGTGCCAGCTCACAAGAGTATAGCAATCAGCCCCAGCATTTT
CASSQEYSNQPQHF
>-|14|TRBV19|TRBJ1-6|-
TGTGCCAGTAGTCCGAGCTCCTATAATTCACCCCTCCACTTT
CASSPSSYNSPLHF
>-|16|TRBV28|TRBJ1-6|few
TGTGCCAGCAGATACACCCATCAGGGTCGGAATTCACCCCTCCACTTT
CASRYTHQGRNSPLHF
>-|14|TRBV11-3|TRBJ2-2|-
TGTGCCAGCAGCTTAGCAACCGGTGGTAGAGAGCTGTTTTTT
CASSLATGGRELFF
>-|13|TRBV7-2|TRBJ1-1|-
TGTGCCAGCAGCTCGGGCCAGGGAAGTGAAGCTTTCTTT
CASSSGQGSEAFF
>TRBD1|13|TRBV6-5|TRBJ1-2|-
TGTGCCAGCAGCCAGACAGGGGGGAATGGCTACACCTTC
CASSQTGGNGYTF
>-|13|TRBV7-9|TRBJ1-2|-
TGTGCCAGCAGCCCCCGGAGCCTCTATGGCTACACCTTC
CASSPRSLYGYTF
>-|14|TRBV2|TRBJ1-4|-
TGTGCCAGCGCTTCGACAGGAGGAAATGAAAAACTGTTTTTT
CASASTGGNEKLFF
>-|15|TRBV7-2|TRBJ2-3|-
TGTGCCAGCAGCTTATTTGTCAGTAGCACAGATACGCAGTATTTT
CASSLFVSSTDTQYF
>TRBD2|15|TRBV6-1|TRBJ2-5|-
TGTGCCAGCAGTGCAGCGGGGGGGCCCCAAGAGACCCAGTACTTC
CASSAAGGPQETQYF
>TRBD1|15|TRBV27|TRBJ1-2|-
TGTGCCAGCAGTGCTCACAGGGGGCGCACCTATGGCTACACCTTC
CASSAHRGRTYGYTF
>-|15|TRBV3-1/TRBV3-2|TRBJ1-1|-
TGTGCCAGCAGCCAAGGCCCCCACAGCAACACTGAAGCTTTCTTT
CASSQGPHSNTEAFF
>-|16|TRBV9|TRBJ2-5|-
TGTGCCAGCAGCATGGTGGAGGGGGGGCCGGTAGAGACCCAGTACTTC
CASSMVEGGPVETQYF
>-|12|TRBV7-9|TRBJ1-1|-
TGTGCCAGCAAGCTGCAGAACACTGAAGCTTTCTTT
CASKLQNTEAFF
>-|12|TRBV2|TRBJ1-5|-
TGTGCCAGCAGTAACAGGAATCAGCCCCAGCATTTT
CASSNRNQPQHF
>-|17|TRBV9|TRBJ1-3|once
TGTGCCAGCAGCGTAGCCTCCGGCGGGATCTCTGGAAACACCATATATTTT
CASSVASGGISGNTIYF
>-|17|TRBV6-1|TRBJ1-2|-
TGTGCCAGCAGTGGGGTTACCACCGGGGCGGGGATATTTGGCTACACCTTC
CASSGVTTGAGIFGYTF
>-|16|TRBV9|TRBJ1-4|-
TGTGCCAGCAGCGTAGCCCCGGGACTTGGGGATGAAAAACTGTTTTTT
CASSVAPGLGDEKLFF
>-|13|TRBV6-5|TRBJ1-1|-
TGTGCCAGCACCTTTGACACGAACACTGAAGCTTTCTTT
CASTFDTNTEAFF
>-|14|TRBV19|TRBJ1-2|-
TGTGCCAGTAGTATAGGCGCAGGTCCCTATGGCTACACCTTC
CASSIGAGPYGYTF
>TRBD2|17|TRBV10-1|TRBJ2-2|-
TGCGCCAGCAGTGAGTCGTCGGGGGGGAGGAACACCGGGGAGCTGTTTTTT
CASSESSGGRNTGELFF
>-|13|TRBV11-2|TRBJ1-1|few
TGTGCCAGCAGCTTACAAATGAACACTGAAGCTTTCTTT
CASSLQMNTEAFF
>-|14|TRBV5-5|TRBJ1-5|-
TGTGCCAGCAGCCCCGGGGTCTACGAGGTGCCCCAGCATTTT
CASSPGVYEVPQHF
>-|13|TRBV29-1|TRBJ2-7|-
TGCAGCGTTGTGCAGGGCCCCTACTACGAGCAGTACTTC
CSVVQGPYYEQYF
>-|13|TRBV12-3/TRBV12-4|TRBJ1-1|few
TGTGCCAGCAGTCCTCAGGGAAAAACTGAAGCTTTCTTT
CASSPQGKTEAFF
>TRBD1|12|TRBV19|TRBJ1-2|-
TGTGCCAGTACCCAGGGGGGCTATGGCTACACCTTC
CASTQGGYGYTF
>TRBD2|19|TRBV6-2/TRBV6-3|TRBJ2-1|-
TGTGCCAGCAGTTACCGGACTAGCGGGGGGATGTTCTCCTACAATGAGCAGTTCTTC
CASSYRTSGGMFSYNEQFF
>-|12|TRBV28|TRBJ1-1|-
TGTGCCAGCAGTTTAGGGGAGGGGCTCGCTTTCTTT
CASSLGEGLAFF
>TRBD1|14|TRBV11-3|TRBJ2-7|-
TGTGCCAGCAGCTCACAGGGGGGCGGAAACGAGCAGTACTTC
CASSSQGGGNEQYF
>-|14|TRBV30|TRBJ1-3|-
TGTGCCTGGAGTCCAGGGCAGGCGGGAAACACCATATATTTT
CAWSPGQAGNTIYF
>TRBD1|16|TRBV4-1|TRBJ1-4|-
TGCGCCAGCAGCCAAGAACAGGGACAGGGAGGGGAAAAACTGTTTTTT
CASSQEQGQGGEKLFF
>-|15|TRBV28|TRBJ1-4|few
TGTGCCAGCAGTACAACCGGGTCCGATAATGAAAAACTGTTTTTT
CASSTTGSDNEKLFF
>-|18|TRBV4-1|TRBJ1-4|-
TGCGCCAGCAGCCAAGATCCCAGGGTCGGCAGTAGTAATGAAAAACTGTTTTTT
CASSQDPRVGSSNEKLFF
>-|17|TRBV3-1/TRBV3-2|TRBJ2-3|-
TGTGCCAGCAGCCGTCGGTTAAGGGGCCCCCTCACAGATACGCAGTATTTT
CASSRRLRGPLTDTQYF
>-|14|TRBV6-5|TRBJ1-5|-
TGTGCCAGCGTTGCTTGGGGGGTCAATCAGCCCCAGCATTTT
CASVAWGVNQPQHF
>TRBD2|17|TRBV5-1|TRBJ2-5|-
TGCGCCAGCAGCTTAGCACTAGCGGGGCCGTACCAAGAGACCCAGTACTTC
CASSLALAGPYQETQYF
>TRBD1|15|TRBV7-9|TRBJ1-2|-
TGTGCCAGCAGCTCTGGACAGGGAACGCGGTATGGCTACACCTTC
CASSSGQGTRYGYTF
>TRBD1|14|TRBV6-5|TRBJ1-2|-
TGTGCCAGCAGTTCCCCGACAGGGAAGGAAGGCTACACCTTC
CASSSPTGKEGYTF
>-|14|TRBV14|TRBJ1-2|-
TGTGCCAGCAGCCAAGTAACCGGAGGATATGGCTACACCTTC
CASSQVTGGYGYTF
>-|12|TRBV28|TRBJ1-5|-
TGTGCCAGCAGTTTATGGGGCCAGCCCCAGCATTTT
CASSLWGQPQHF
>-|13|TRBV28|TRBJ1-5|-
TGCGCCGCGCTGGGAGAGGTCTCTCAGCCCCAGCATTTT
CAALGEVSQPQHF
>TRBD2|17|TRBV19|TRBJ2-3|-
TGTGCCAGTAGCCTGGCCAGCGGGGGGTTTCGCACAGATACGCAGTATTTT
CASSLASGGFRTDTQYF
>TRBD2|21|TRBV4-2|TRBJ2-3|-
TGTGCCAGCAGCCAAGACGTTAGTAGAGGAATAGCGGGGGGCTCGGCAGATACGCAGTATTTT
CASSQDVSRGIAGGSADTQYF
>TRBD1|14|TRBV10-2|TRBJ1-2|once
TGCGCCAGCAGGGAAACAGGGGGTAACTATGGCTACACCTTC
CASRETGGNYGYTF
>TRBD1|15|TRBV6-5|TRBJ1-2|-
TGTGCCAGCAGTTACTCTCGCCAGGGGGCTTATGGCTACACCTTC
CASSYSRQGAYGYTF
>-|13|TRBV6-5|TRBJ1-2|once
TGTGCCAGCAGAGGGGACAACAACTATGGCTACACCTTC
CASRGDNNYGYTF
>-|15|TRBV6-2/TRBV6-3|TRBJ1-5|-
TGTGCCAGCAGTTCCGGGGGAGGAGTCCATCAGCCCCAGCATTTT
CASSSGGGVHQPQHF